The rows below give T cell receptor beta chains drawn from one sample of a study of graft-versus-host responses after intestinal transplantation. Repertoires were generated with immunoSEQ multiplex PCR, while TCRdb's copy carries only in-frame clones and drops some. Altogether around 9,500 clones are present, 88% being singletons, with the ten largest covering 9.9%. Sequencing was performed on PBMCs, taken just over 240 days after intestinal transplant. Receptor source: a human patient who received an intestinal transplant, so some T cells may come from the graft donor. Both conserved end residues are part of each CDR3. The D gene is left open where the match is weak.

CDR3aa,j_gene,d_gene,v_gene
CASSLGTGEPQHF,TRBJ1-5,TRBD1,TRBV5-1
CASSDSSSGANVLTF,TRBJ2-6,-,TRBV6-4
CASSPSPGQLTDTQYF,TRBJ2-3,TRBD1,TRBV2
CATSRETGGANVLTF,TRBJ2-6,TRBD1,TRBV15
CASSDGTSGEQYF,TRBJ2-7,TRBD2,TRBV6-4
CASSSWGFQETQYF,TRBJ2-5,-,TRBV5-1
CASSLIRKTSTDTQYF,TRBJ2-3,-,TRBV5-6
CATRRQGATGELFF,TRBJ2-2,TRBD1,TRBV15
CASSTGTTIRTQYF,TRBJ2-5,TRBD2,TRBV7-2
CASSLSYEQYF,TRBJ2-7,-,TRBV7-9
CASGLGRGTEAFF,TRBJ1-1,-,TRBV12-5
CASSYSELAGLFF,TRBJ2-2,-,TRBV6-5
CASSSRTDSTYEQYF,TRBJ2-7,-,TRBV4-1
CASSPGYNSPLHF,TRBJ1-6,-,TRBV5-6
CASSKKRTGSPYNEQFF,TRBJ2-1,-,TRBV11-2
CATSGRGQGSPEAFF,TRBJ1-1,TRBD1,TRBV15
CASYLGQGTLGRDEQYF,TRBJ2-7,-,TRBV28
CASTLGHAYGYTF,TRBJ1-2,-,TRBV2
CATSTAPGQFTYEQYF,TRBJ2-7,TRBD1,TRBV15
CASSIFGGLSGANVLTF,TRBJ2-6,-,TRBV19
CASSLVGPGNTIYF,TRBJ1-3,-,TRBV5-1
CASSYSLAGPYNEQFF,TRBJ2-1,TRBD2,TRBV6-5
CASSVGGWNTEAFF,TRBJ1-1,-,TRBV7-2
CASSSMSDTQYF,TRBJ2-3,-,TRBV7-8
CASSIGQNTDTQYF,TRBJ2-3,-,TRBV5-1
CASSVGREGKGHEQFF,TRBJ2-1,TRBD2,TRBV9
CASRSGYEQYF,TRBJ2-7,-,TRBV6-5
CASSEKVTDTQYF,TRBJ2-3,-,TRBV2
CASSDRDNTEAFF,TRBJ1-1,-,TRBV6-4
CASSLVTSGRSYEQFF,TRBJ2-1,TRBD2,TRBV11-3
CASSLALREGLNRGELFF,TRBJ2-2,TRBD2,TRBV7-2
CASSYSQSTNEKLFF,TRBJ1-4,-,TRBV6-6
CASSLSKGGGLNEQFF,TRBJ2-1,-,TRBV27
CASSPIRPNEKLFF,TRBJ1-4,-,TRBV28
CASSWSPGQGKYEQYF,TRBJ2-7,TRBD1,TRBV7-9
CASSEGTSYEQYF,TRBJ2-7,-,TRBV11-3
CASSTGLNQPQHF,TRBJ1-5,-,TRBV28
CASSPKLMKQTGNEKLFF,TRBJ1-4,-,TRBV18
CASSLTGLTYEQYF,TRBJ2-7,-,TRBV7-9
CASSQEPRVNNYGYTF,TRBJ1-2,-,TRBV4-3
CASRTGPVNSNTEAFF,TRBJ1-1,-,TRBV4-2
CASSRTAGGADTQYF,TRBJ2-3,TRBD2,TRBV7-8
CASSLMKGEQFF,TRBJ2-1,-,TRBV6-5
CASSQPGTNEGYTF,TRBJ1-2,-,TRBV4-1
CAWSVKGQYNSPLHF,TRBJ1-6,TRBD1,TRBV30
CASSLGSSYEQYF,TRBJ2-7,-,TRBV5-1
CASSYKQGYEQYF,TRBJ2-7,-,TRBV6-5
CASSPWAANEQFF,TRBJ2-1,-,TRBV7-2
CASSAGTPPEQYF,TRBJ2-7,-,TRBV2
CASQRGLYEQFF,TRBJ2-1,TRBD1,TRBV28
CASSPTLAGGLAEQYF,TRBJ2-7,TRBD2,TRBV7-3
CASSQDGTSSYNEQFF,TRBJ2-1,TRBD2,TRBV4-2
CASSEGSGSDEQFF,TRBJ2-1,TRBD2,TRBV6-4
CASSFPSSEQFF,TRBJ2-1,-,TRBV27
CASSLGPPAYNEQFF,TRBJ2-1,-,TRBV28
CASSKRQGNEQFF,TRBJ2-1,-,TRBV21-1
CATNRVTNEKLFF,TRBJ1-4,-,TRBV5-5